Shown below are 32 T cell receptor beta chains from a single sample sequenced in a study of Ad26.COV2.S vaccination and SARS-CoV-2 variants (dated by TCRdb to the early 2020s). The library was obtained by the immunoSEQ multiplex PCR assay. The table was pulled from immuneACCESS by TCRdb, which kept in-frame rearrangements only. Such tables lose some clones; where checked, under half of the loss comes from unresolved V genes, and the rest has no known cause. Across this sample there are hundreds of thousands of clones, with about 88% seen only once. The ten top clones hold 9.5% to 12% of the sample. What the treatment or condition label conveys for this sample: over 15 received Ad26.COV2.S at low or high dose, single or two shots; about 5 received placebo; per-sample allocation not given. Repertoires of vaccine and placebo recipients were sequenced from samples collected on day 63 after the first injection.

Sequenced here: peripheral blood, sampled in a trial of Ad26.COV2.S vaccine versus placebo. Receptors originate from a person between 18 and 59 years old who received the Ad26.COV2.S COVID-19 vaccine or a placebo.

The chain has TRBV28 and TRBJ1-2; D may be TRBD1 (6 bases). Per the germline V gene, CDR1 is MDHEN and CDR2 is SYDVKM. The V end was cut by 2 bases, the J end by 3 bases, with 16 bases between. The CDR3 extends over 16 amino acids. The CDR3 region is CASSLRGAGKDYGYTF. The CDR3 nucleotides read TGTGCCAGCAGTTTACGGGGGGCAGGGAAAGACTATGGCTACACCTTC.

This chain uses TRBV30 with TRBJ2-1; 10 bases agree with TRBD2. V shed 5 bases and J 3 bases; nucleotides not matched to a gene: 7. Germline CDR1 is GTSNPN and CDR2 is SVGIG (reference sequence). This CDR3 spans 15 amino acids. This chain's CDR3 is CAWDTLAGVYNEQFF. The CDR3, as DNA: TGTGCCTGGGACACCCTAGCGGGAGTCTACAATGAGCAGTTCTTC.

The chain employs TRBV3-1 (or the pseudogene TRBV3-2) and TRBJ1-4; D is ambiguous. V gave up 1 base and J gave up 5 bases, with 5 bases separating them. The CDR3 is 13 residues long. Germline V gene data show CDR1 as LGHDT and CDR2 as YNNKEL (reference sequence). The CDR3 DNA reads as TGTGCCAGCAGCCAAGGGAGGAATGAAAAACTGTTTTTT. This sequence encodes CASSQGRNEKLFF.

The chain employs TRBV27 and TRBJ2-5, with TRBD2 matching 11 bases. This CDR3 is built from 16 residues. Per germline, CDR1 MNHEY and CDR2 SMNVEV (reference sequence). V lost 2 bases, J lost 1 base, and 3 bases stayed unmatched. The CDR3 DNA sequence: TGTGCCAGCAGTTTAGTCCTAGCGGGGGGCCAAGAGACCCAGTACTTC. It translates to CASSLVLAGGQETQYF.

The table lists this clone with a few counts. The gene calls are TRBV4-3 and TRBJ2-3; no firm D call. The V end lost 4 bases, the J end lost 1 base, and 6 bases lay between the germline ends. This CDR3 spans 13 amino acids. Germline V gene data show CDR1 as LGHNA and CDR2 as YSLEER. The chain's CDR3 is CASSLVGTDTQYF. DNA for the CDR3: TGCGCCAGCAGCCTGGTGGGCACAGATACGCAGTATTTT.

V usage is TRBV29-1 and J usage is TRBJ2-7; D remains unclear. Germline values: CDR1 SQVTM, CDR2 ANQGSEA. Trimming took off 4 bases at V and 3 bases at J, with 13 bases between the two ends. This CDR3 comprises 13 residues. The CDR3 loop reads CSVGSDQHYEQYF. The CDR3 DNA follows: TGCAGCGTTGGTTCGGACCAACACTACGAGCAGTACTTC.

The chain employs TRBV3-1 (or the pseudogene TRBV3-2) and TRBJ1-2; weak D call: TRBD1 (5 bases). The CDR3 runs to 15 residues. The V gene's germline CDR1 is LGHDT and CDR2 YNNKEL (reference sequence). The germline V and J ends were trimmed by 0 bases and 4 bases, with 12 bases remaining between them. The CDR3 nucleotides are TGTGCCAGCAGCCAAGAAGCGGGGGTAGGCTATGGCTACACCTTC. Encoded protein: CASSQEAGVGYGYTF.

The V and J genes are TRBV4-3 and TRBJ2-2; TRBD1 matches 7 bases. Germline CDR1 LGHNA, CDR2 YSLEER. The CDR3 has 17 residues. The trim removed 0 bases at V and 6 bases at J, leaving 10 bases unmatched. The CDR3, as DNA: TGCGCCAGCAGCCAAGATTTGGTACAGGGGTTGTCCGGGGAGCTGTTTTTT. Encoded protein: CASSQDLVQGLSGELFF.

CDR3 region: CASSLVAWDTQYF. The CDR3, as DNA: TGTGCCAGCAGCTTAGTAGCGTGGGATACGCAGTATTTT. V usage is TRBV7-2 and J usage is TRBJ2-3; D possibly corresponds to TRBD2 (5 bases). V was clipped by 1 base and J by 6 bases, with 8 bases between them. Germline CDR1 and CDR2: SGHTA and FQGNSA. The CDR3 runs 13 residues.

The chain links TRBV13 to TRBJ2-7; 8 bases align to TRBD1. Germline V gene lookup returns CDR1 PRHDT and CDR2 FYEKMQ (reference sequence). V gave up 0 bases and J gave up 6 bases; unmatched junction bases: 7. CDR3 length equals 15 residues. CDR3: CASSLGRQGAREQYF. The CDR3 DNA reads TGTGCCAGCAGCTTAGGCCGGCAGGGGGCCCGCGAGCAGTACTTC.

V and J are TRBV5-1 and TRBJ2-3, with 7 bases matching TRBD2. The CDR3 loop spans 15 amino acids. V was pared by 4 bases and J by 7 bases, with 12 bases of the junction left unmatched. Per germline, CDR1 SGHRS and CDR2 YFSETQ. CDR3 DNA: TGCGCCAGCAGCCCGGGAGGAGGGTTAGTTAATACGCAGTATTTT. Translated: CASSPGGGLVNTQYF.

The V call is TRBV5-1, the J call TRBJ1-1; TRBD1 aligns across 8 bases. Trimming took 4 bases from V and 4 from J; bases not matched to a gene: 9. The CDR3 runs to 15 residues. CDR1 is SGHRS and CDR2 is YFSETQ in the germline V gene. The CDR3 reads CASSGGRGLGTEAFF. As DNA, the CDR3 is TGCGCCAGCAGCGGTGGCAGGGGGCTGGGCACTGAAGCTTTCTTT.

V gene TRBV11-1 combines with J gene TRBJ2-2; unclear D gene. The CDR3 consists of 16 residues. V lost 7 bases and J lost 4, with 19 bases in between. Germline CDR1 is SGHAT and CDR2 is FQDESV (reference sequence). This CDR3 is CASTRYATTSTGELFF. CDR3 nucleotide sequence: TGTGCCAGCACCCGCTACGCCACTACATCCACCGGGGAGCTGTTTTTT. The entire variable domain, with the rest obtained from reference TRBV11-1 and TRBJ2-2, is as follows: EAEVAQSPRYKITEKSQAVAFWCDPISGHATLYWYRQILGQGPELLVQFQDESVVDDSQLPKDRFSAERLKGVDSTLKIQPAELGDSAMYLCASTRYATTSTGELFFGEGSRLTVL.

The rearrangement links TRBV11-3 to TRBJ2-3, with TRBD2 matching over 11 bases. V gave up 4 bases and J gave up 4 bases; unmatched junction bases: 4. This CDR3 is built from 15 residues. CDR1 and CDR2 (germline): SGHNT, YENEEA. As DNA, the CDR3 is TGTGCCAGCAGCTCCACTAGCGGGAGAGCAGATACGCAGTATTTT. Protein product: CASSSTSGRADTQYF.

This chain uses TRBV27 with TRBJ1-1, with 8 bases fitting TRBD1. Trimming took 6 bases from V and 1 from J; bases not matched to a gene: 10. This CDR3 spans 16 amino acids. Germline CDR1 MNHEY, CDR2 SMNVEV (reference sequence). CDR3 region: CASRSWQGARNTEAFF. The CDR3 DNA is TGTGCCAGCAGAAGTTGGCAGGGGGCGCGGAACACTGAAGCTTTCTTT.

The V gene is TRBV12-5, the J gene TRBJ2-1; either TRBD1 or TRBD2 may fit D (6 bases each). CDR1 is LGHNT, CDR2 FRNRAP, per germline. This CDR3 is built from 12 residues. Trimming pared 1 base from V and 11 bases from J, leaving 9 bases between. The CDR3: CASGLGGGQQFF. DNA of the CDR3: TGTGCTAGTGGTTTGGGAGGGGGGCAGCAGTTCTTC.

The V gene is TRBV27, the J gene TRBJ1-2; 7 bases match TRBD1. The J segment lost 8 bases and the V segment lost 5 bases, leaving 11 bases of the junction unmatched. This CDR3 has 14 amino acids. CDR1 and CDR2 (germline): MNHEY, SMNVEV (reference sequence). The CDR3 loop is CASSMLTGVGGYTF. CDR3 nucleotide sequence: TGTGCCAGCAGTATGCTTACAGGGGTGGGAGGCTACACCTTC.

The CDR3 DNA sequence: TGTGCCAGCCGGACAGGGTACGAGAGCAATCAGCCCCAGCATTTT. It yields the protein CASRTGYESNQPQHF. This chain uses TRBV28 with TRBJ1-5; 8 nucleotides line up with TRBD1. J gave up 1 base and V 8 bases, and 7 bases lay outside the gene matches. The CDR3 has 15 amino acids. Germline V gene data show CDR1 as MDHEN and CDR2 as SYDVKM.

This chain connects TRBV10-3 to TRBJ2-1; TRBD1 matches 9 bases. CDR1 and CDR2 from the germline V gene are ENHRY and SYGVKD. The CDR3 runs to 20 residues. V lost 3 bases, J lost 2 bases, and 17 bases stayed unmatched. CDR3 sequence: CAISDVGTGTRRVTYNEQFF. In nucleotides, the CDR3 is TGTGCCATCAGTGATGTAGGGACAGGGACGCGGCGGGTGACCTACAATGAGCAGTTCTTC.

This clone occurred once. The same CDR3 arises from other DNA sequences in this sample as well. The chain employs TRBV18 and TRBJ2-7; D perhaps matches TRBD1 (7 bases). The germline V gene has CDR1 KGHSH and CDR2 LQKENI. Trimming shortened V by 0 bases and J by 4 bases, and 10 bases separated the two germline ends. CDR3 size: 14 residues. CDR3 loop: CASSPPPGGYEQYF. The CDR3 DNA is TGTGCCAGCTCACCACCCCCAGGGGGGTACGAGCAGTACTTC.

V and J are TRBV24-1 and TRBJ2-1; maybe TRBD1 (6 bases). Trimming left V 3 bases short and J 9 bases short, with 11 bases between. This CDR3 spans 13 amino acids. Germline V gene lookup returns CDR1 KGHDR and CDR2 SFDVKD. CDR3 bases: TGTGCCACCAGTGATGCAGGGGCTGGTGAGCAGTTCTTC. Amino acids: CATSDAGAGEQFF.

The CDR3 DNA reads as TGCGCCAGCAGCCAATCCGGGACAGGTAATCAGCCCCAGCATTTT. It specifies CASSQSGTGNQPQHF. The J gene is TRBJ1-5, the V gene TRBV4-1; 8 bases line up with TRBD1. With 2 bases clipped from V and 4 bases from J, the junction kept 4 bases outside the gene matches. The CDR3 sequence is 15 residues long. Germline V gene data show CDR1 as MGHRA and CDR2 as YSYEKL.

The chain couples TRBV27 to TRBJ1-2; D perhaps matches TRBD1 (6 bases). The CDR3 runs to 16 residues. Germline CDR1 is MNHEY and CDR2 is SMNVEV (reference sequence). Trimming took 6 bases from V and 4 from J, leaving 21 bases between them. The DNA for the CDR3 is TGTGCCAGCAGCCGTAGGGGGACGGGGGATCGCTATGGCTACACCTTC. Protein: CASSRRGTGDRYGYTF.

This chain links TRBV2 with TRBJ2-1, with TRBD1 as a possible D gene (5 bases). V was pared by 7 bases and J by 8 bases, with 18 bases between. This CDR3 spans 14 amino acids. The germline V gene has CDR1 SNHLY and CDR2 FYNNEI. CDR3: CASKKWQGWDEQFF. The CDR3 DNA sequence: TGTGCCAGCAAGAAATGGCAGGGATGGGATGAGCAGTTCTTC. Looking up the rest from reference TRBV2 and TRBJ2-1 gives the full variable domain: EPEVTQTPSHQVTQMGQEVILRCVPISNHLYFYWYRQILGQKVEFLVSFYNNEISEKSEIFDDQFSVERPDGSNFTLKIRSTKLEDSAMYFCASKKWQGWDEQFFGPGTRLTVL.

The chain carries TRBV3-1 (or the pseudogene TRBV3-2) and TRBJ1-2, with D perhaps matching TRBD1 (5 bases). Germline V lookup: CDR1 LGHDT, CDR2 YNNKEL (reference sequence). The CDR3 is 15 residues long. V lost 4 bases and J 3 bases, leaving 15 bases between the germline ends. Here the CDR3 reads CASSLGVGGDYGYTF. The CDR3 bases are TGTGCCAGCAGCCTCGGCGTCGGGGGGGACTATGGCTACACCTTC.

The J gene is TRBJ2-2, the V gene TRBV11-3; TRBD2 aligns across 7 bases. The J segment lost 6 bases and the V segment lost 2 bases, leaving 12 bases of the junction unmatched. The CDR3 runs to 17 residues. Germline CDR1 reads SGHNT; CDR2 reads YENEEA. In nucleotides, the CDR3 is TGTGCCAGCAGCTTAACTTACCGGCGGGAGAAGGCCGGGGAGCTGTTTTTT. Residues: CASSLTYRREKAGELFF. Using reference TRBV11-3 and TRBJ2-2 for the parts outside the CDR3, the full variable domain is EAGVVQSPRYKIIEKKQPVAFWCNPISGHNTLYWYLQNLGQGPELLIRYENEEAVDDSQLPKDRFSAERLKGVDSTLKIQPAELGDSAVYLCASSLTYRREKAGELFFGEGSRLTVL.

The CDR3 reads CASKFPGRETQYF. The CDR3 nucleotides are TGTGCCAGCAAGTTCCCCGGTCGAGAGACCCAGTACTTC. J is TRBJ2-5 and V is TRBV27, with unresolved D. The germline CDR1 and CDR2 sequences are MNHEY and SMNVEV (reference sequence). CDR3 length: 13 amino acids. The V end was cut by 7 bases, the J end by 4 bases, with 13 bases between.

The CDR3: CAISEKGIYSPLHF. In DNA, the CDR3 is TGTGCCATCAGTGAAAAGGGGATTTATTCACCCCTCCACTTT. This chain connects TRBV10-3 to TRBJ1-6; D may be TRBD1 (5 bases). Trimming cost V 3 bases and J 8 bases, with 11 bases left between them. The CDR3 totals 14 residues. The germline gives CDR1 ENHRY, CDR2 SYGVKD.

V and J are TRBV30 and TRBJ2-7; 7 nucleotides match TRBD2. Germline CDR1 and CDR2: GTSNPN and SVGIG (reference sequence). The junction had 5 bases not matched to a gene; V was cut back by 3 bases and J by 3 bases. CDR3 size: 13 residues. The CDR3 DNA sequence: TGTGCCTGGAGGGGAGCGGGACGCTACGAGCAGTACTTC. Translating it yields CAWRGAGRYEQYF.

This chain links TRBV19 with TRBJ2-6; no firm D call. Trimming took 5 bases from V and 4 from J, leaving 9 bases between them. This CDR3 has 14 residues. Germline V lookup: CDR1 LNHDA, CDR2 SQIVND (reference sequence). The CDR3 nucleotides read TGTGCCAGTAGTTCCCCGACAGGGGCCAACGTCCTGACTTTC. This gives the protein CASSSPTGANVLTF.

The chain carries TRBV7-2 and TRBJ2-7; TRBD1 might be the D (6 bases). The CDR3 contains 14 residues. Germline-derived CDR1 and CDR2 are SGHTA and FQGNSA. V lost 6 bases to trimming and J lost 2 bases, with 14 bases between them. The CDR3 DNA reads TGTGCCAGCAGTTCCAGGGGAATAGCCTACGAGCAGTACTTC. Amino acid sequence: CASSSRGIAYEQYF.

The genes are TRBV5-1 and TRBJ1-1; D not certain. CDR1 is SGHRS, CDR2 YFSETQ, per germline. V was trimmed by 5 bases and J by 2 bases, leaving 19 bases between them. The CDR3 contains 16 residues. CDR3 sequence (DNA): TGCGCCAGCAGACCCGCGGACCGACGTTCCAACACTGAAGCTTTCTTT. Translation gives CASRPADRRSNTEAFF. Variable domain in full (rest from reference TRBV5-1 and TRBJ1-1): KAGVTQTPRYLIKTRGQQVTLSCSPISGHRSVSWYQQTPGQGLQFLFEYFSETQRNKGNFPGRFSGRQFSNSRSEMNVSTLELGDSALYLCASRPADRRSNTEAFFGQGTRLTVV.